Below, 18 T cell receptor beta chains from the same sample are listed, as sequenced in a study of control samples from healthy donors and cancer patients. The protocol was immunoSEQ multiplex PCR, while the TCRdb copy is restricted to in-frame clones and leaves out a portion. The data hold roughly 120,000 clones, with more than 75% observed a single time. What was sequenced was blood. These receptors all stem from a woman in her 70s in good health.

The chain has TRBV7-2 and TRBJ2-6; D assignment may be TRBD1 or TRBD2 (5 bases each). The CDR3 length is 15 residues. The germline V gene encodes CDR1 SGHTA and CDR2 FQGNSA. Between the trimmed V and J ends, which lost 1 base and 4 bases, there was a span of 8 bases. CDR3 sequence: CASSLGGDGANVLTF. The CDR3 nucleotides are TGTGCCAGCAGCTTAGGAGGGGACGGGGCCAACGTCCTGACTTTC.

The V call is TRBV5-1, the J call TRBJ1-1; D call uncertain. CDR1 is SGHRS, CDR2 YFSETQ, per germline. This CDR3 spans 13 amino acids. Trimming stripped 1 base from V and 2 bases from J, with 6 bases between. For the CDR3, the DNA is TGCGCCAGCAGCTTGCTTGTAAACACTGAAGCTTTCTTT. Translated, it gives CASSLLVNTEAFF. The full variable domain, its missing parts supplied by reference TRBV5-1 and TRBJ1-1, is KAGVTQTPRYLIKTRGQQVTLSCSPISGHRSVSWYQQTPGQGLQFLFEYFSETQRNKGNFPGRFSGRQFSNSRSEMNVSTLELGDSALYLCASSLLVNTEAFFGQGTRLTVV.

The CDR3 spells CASSWDPLDSPLHF. CDR3 nucleotide sequence: TGTGCCAGCAGCTGGGACCCGCTGGATTCACCCCTCCACTTT. The genes are TRBV7-8 and TRBJ1-6, with D tentatively TRBD1 (5 bases). V was shortened by 4 bases and J by 8 bases, with 12 bases between the two germline ends. CDR1 is SGHVS, CDR2 FQNEAQ, per germline. The CDR3 extends over 14 amino acids.

The CDR3 DNA sequence: TGTGCCAGCAGTGAACTGGGGATCGGGGAGCTGTTTTTT. It codes for CASSELGIGELFF. The chain has TRBV6-4 and TRBJ2-2; unclear D gene. The CDR3 consists of 13 residues. Trimming removed 3 bases at V and 7 bases at J, with 9 bases between. CDR1 and CDR2 (germline): MRHNA, SNTAGT.

This chain links TRBV5-1 with TRBJ2-7; 9 nucleotides align to TRBD1. This CDR3 region has 17 residues. J gave up 2 bases and V 0 bases, and 9 bases lay outside the gene matches. The germline CDR1 and CDR2 sequences are SGHRS and YFSETQ. DNA of the CDR3: TGCGCCAGCAGCTTGGCCCCCGGGACAGGGTCCCCCTACGAGCAGTACTTC. Translation: CASSLAPGTGSPYEQYF.

Here the CDR3 reads CASSLPWDPTGELFF. The CDR3 coding sequence is TGTGCCAGCAGCTTGCCATGGGACCCCACCGGGGAGCTGTTTTTT. The chain uses TRBV5-8 and TRBJ2-2; either TRBD1 or TRBD2 may fit D (5 bases each). Germline V gives CDR1 SGHTS, CDR2 YDEGEE. Trimming removed 1 base from V and 4 bases from J, with 11 bases in between. CDR3 length: 15 amino acids.

The gene calls are TRBV6-5 and TRBJ1-4, with 10 bases matching TRBD1. CDR3 length equals 14 residues. The ends lost 6 bases at V and 7 bases at J; junction bases unmatched: 5. The germline V gene has CDR1 MNHEY and CDR2 SVGAGI. The CDR3, as DNA: TGTGCCAGCAGACAAGACAGGGGGCGTGAAAAACTGTTTTTT. It codes for CASRQDRGREKLFF.

The V and J genes are TRBV12-5 and TRBJ2-2, with 8 nucleotides matching TRBD1. The germline CDR1 and CDR2 sequences are LGHNT and FRNRAP. The CDR3 loop spans 15 amino acids. The V segment lost 6 bases and the J segment 5 bases; nucleotides outside the gene matches: 8. This CDR3 is CASGSTGGRTGELFF. The CDR3 coding sequence is TGTGCTAGTGGCTCTACAGGGGGGAGGACCGGGGAGCTGTTTTTT.

The V call is TRBV9, the J call TRBJ1-3; possible D gene TRBD1, 6 bases. The germline V gene encodes CDR1 SGDLS and CDR2 YYNGEE. The CDR3 is 16 amino acids. V was cut by 0 bases and J by 4 bases, with 14 bases left in between. The CDR3 loop is CASSVESTGLGNTIYF. CDR3 bases: TGTGCCAGCAGCGTAGAGTCCACAGGGCTGGGAAACACCATATATTTT. The complete variable domain, with remaining parts taken from reference TRBV9 and TRBJ1-3, reads DSGVTQTPKHLITATGQRVTLRCSPRSGDLSVYWYQQSLDQGLQFLIQYYNGEERAKGNILERFSAQQFPDLHSELNLSSLELGDSALYFCASSVESTGLGNTIYFGEGSWLTVV.

The genes are TRBV6-5 and TRBJ1-1; the D gene is possibly TRBD1 (6 bases). Germline-derived CDR1 and CDR2 are MNHEY and SVGAGI. CDR3 length equals 13 residues. V lost 6 bases to trimming and J lost 2 bases, with 10 bases between them. CDR3 region: CASRRGTNTEAFF. The CDR3 DNA is TGTGCCAGCAGGAGGGGGACCAACACTGAAGCTTTCTTT.

The table lists this clone with a count of one. V gene TRBV4-3 combines with J gene TRBJ1-5; TRBD1 might be the D (6 bases). V gave up 1 base and J gave up 8 bases, with 12 bases separating them. The CDR3 runs 14 residues. Germline lookup yields CDR1 LGHNA and CDR2 YSLEER. The CDR3 region has the DNA TGCGCCAGCAGCCAAGGACTTACAGGGAAGCCCCAGCATTTT. As protein: CASSQGLTGKPQHF.

This clone was observed a single time. CDR3 sequence reads: CASSGTEGNTIYF. The CDR3 bases are TGCGCCAGCAGCGGGACGGAGGGAAACACCATATATTTT. The chain has TRBV5-1 and TRBJ1-3, with D perhaps matching TRBD1 (5 bases). The germline V and J ends were trimmed by 4 bases and 4 bases, with 9 bases remaining between them. Germline loops: CDR1 SGHRS, CDR2 YFSETQ. The CDR3 consists of 13 residues.

V is TRBV4-3 and J is TRBJ2-7; possible D gene TRBD1, 6 bases. CDR1 and CDR2 (germline): LGHNA, YSLEER. The CDR3 totals 15 residues. V lost 4 bases to trimming and J lost 7 bases, with 20 bases between them. CDR3 nucleotide sequence: TGCGCCAGCAGCCTTTCTCGGACAGCGTTCGGAGAGCAGTACTTC. This translates into CASSLSRTAFGEQYF.

This clone was detected a few times. The rearrangement uses TRBV12-3 or TRBV12-4 and TRBJ1-6; D remains ambiguous. The CDR3 length is 13 residues. Trimming left V 3 bases short and J 7 bases short, with 7 bases between. CDR3 sequence (DNA): TGTGCCAGCAGTTTTTCCCAGAATTCACCCCTCCACTTT. It translates to CASSFSQNSPLHF.

This rearrangement joins TRBV12-3 or TRBV12-4 to TRBJ2-1, with 7 bases lining up with TRBD2. Trimming cost V 6 bases and J 6 bases; bases outside gene matches: 2. The CDR3 loop spans 12 amino acids. CDR3 coding DNA: TGTGCCAGCAGAGCGGGGAGCAATGAGCAGTTCTTC. This codes for CASRAGSNEQFF.

The chain couples TRBV7-3 to TRBJ2-1; 12 nucleotides agree with TRBD2. The germline V gene encodes CDR1 SGHTA and CDR2 FQGTGA. This CDR3 has 15 amino acids. The trim removed 0 bases at V and 13 bases at J, leaving 7 bases unmatched. This chain's CDR3 is CASSLTSSGGAGQFF. DNA of the CDR3: TGTGCCAGCAGCTTAACTTCTAGCGGGGGGGCTGGCCAGTTCTTC.

V usage is TRBV11-2 and J usage is TRBJ2-1; TRBD2 might be the D (7 bases). Trimming pared 4 bases from V and 6 bases from J, leaving 19 bases between. The germline V gene has CDR1 SGHAT and CDR2 FQNNGV. The CDR3 has 16 amino acids. The CDR3 sequence: CASSSVRGARGNEQFF. The DNA for the CDR3 is TGTGCCAGCAGCTCCGTCCGGGGGGCCAGGGGCAATGAGCAGTTCTTC.

The chain links TRBV7-2 to TRBJ1-2; 9 nucleotides agree with TRBD1. CDR1 is SGHTA, CDR2 FQGNSA, per germline. V dropped 5 bases and J dropped 8; count of bases not matched to a gene: 6. This CDR3 is 13 amino acids long. The CDR3 DNA reads as TGTGCCAGCAGCCAGGGACAGGGTGCCGGCTACACCTTC. Its translation: CASSQGQGAGYTF.